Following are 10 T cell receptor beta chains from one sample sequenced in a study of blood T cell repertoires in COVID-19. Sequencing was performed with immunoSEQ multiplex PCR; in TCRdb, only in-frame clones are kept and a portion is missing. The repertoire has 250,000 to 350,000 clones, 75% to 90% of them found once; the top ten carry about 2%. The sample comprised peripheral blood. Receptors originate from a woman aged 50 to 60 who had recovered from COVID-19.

Written as DNA, the CDR3 is TGCGCCAGCAGCCCTGGGACAGGGATCACCGGGGAGCTGTTTTTT. Amino acids: CASSPGTGITGELFF. The chain is built from TRBV5-1 and TRBJ2-2, with TRBD1 matching over 9 bases. The CDR3 totals 15 residues. Germline trimming cut 4 bases from V and 4 bases from J; bases unmatched to any gene: 5. Per germline, CDR1 SGHRS and CDR2 YFSETQ.

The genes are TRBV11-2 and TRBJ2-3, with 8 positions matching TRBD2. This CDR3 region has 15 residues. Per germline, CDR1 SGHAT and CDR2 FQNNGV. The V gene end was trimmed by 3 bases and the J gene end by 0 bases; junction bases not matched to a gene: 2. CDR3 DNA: TGTGCCAGCAGCTTTACTAGCGGAAGCACAGATACGCAGTATTTT. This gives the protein CASSFTSGSTDTQYF.

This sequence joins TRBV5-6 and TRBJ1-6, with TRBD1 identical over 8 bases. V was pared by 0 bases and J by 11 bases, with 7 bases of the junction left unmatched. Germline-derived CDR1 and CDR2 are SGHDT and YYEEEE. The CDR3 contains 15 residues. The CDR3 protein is CASSLGRGRGTPLHF. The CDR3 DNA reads TGTGCCAGCAGCTTGGGCAGGGGGCGTGGTACACCCCTCCACTTT.

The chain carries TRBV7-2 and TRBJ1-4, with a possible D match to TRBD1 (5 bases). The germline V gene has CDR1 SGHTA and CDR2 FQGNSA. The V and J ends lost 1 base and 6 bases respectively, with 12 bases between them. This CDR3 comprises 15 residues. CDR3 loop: CASSLGGRRDEKLFF. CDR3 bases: TGTGCCAGCAGCTTAGGGGGCCGAAGGGATGAAAAACTGTTTTTT.

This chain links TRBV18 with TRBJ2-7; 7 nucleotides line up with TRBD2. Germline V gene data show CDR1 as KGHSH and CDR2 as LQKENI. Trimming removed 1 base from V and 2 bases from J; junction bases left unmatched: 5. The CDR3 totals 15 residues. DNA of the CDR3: TGTGCCAGCTCACCACTTCCAGGACTAGCCTACGAGCAGTACTTC. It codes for CASSPLPGLAYEQYF.

As DNA, the CDR3 is TGTGCCAGCTCACTCAGGGACAGGGATGAGCAGTTCTTC. Protein product: CASSLRDRDEQFF. The chain combines TRBV18 with TRBJ2-1, with 9 bases that match TRBD1. Germline V lookup: CDR1 KGHSH, CDR2 LQKENI. V dropped 4 bases and J dropped 8; count of bases not matched to a gene: 3. The CDR3 sequence is 13 residues long. The full variable domain, with the rest looked up from reference TRBV18 and TRBJ2-1, is NAGVMQNPRHLVRRRGQEARLRCSPMKGHSHVYWYRQLPEEGLKFMVYLQKENIIDESGMPKERFSAEFPKEGPSILRIQQVVRGDSAAYFCASSLRDRDEQFFGPGTRLTVL.

The chain's CDR3 is CASSVRRDSPEKLFF. Here the CDR3 DNA reads TGTGCCAGTAGTGTAAGACGGGACAGCCCTGAAAAACTGTTTTTT. The V call is TRBV19, the J call TRBJ1-4; 7 nucleotides line up with TRBD1. The CDR3 totals 15 residues. CDR1 LNHDA and CDR2 SQIVND come from the germline V gene (reference sequence). The V and J ends lost 5 bases and 7 bases, in that order; junction bases with no gene match: 10.

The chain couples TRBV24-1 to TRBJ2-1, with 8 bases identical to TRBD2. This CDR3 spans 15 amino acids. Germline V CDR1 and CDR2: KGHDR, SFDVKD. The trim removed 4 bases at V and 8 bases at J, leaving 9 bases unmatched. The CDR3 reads CATSDPRTSSDEQFF. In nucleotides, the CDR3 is TGTGCCACCAGTGACCCCCGGACTAGCAGCGATGAGCAGTTCTTC.

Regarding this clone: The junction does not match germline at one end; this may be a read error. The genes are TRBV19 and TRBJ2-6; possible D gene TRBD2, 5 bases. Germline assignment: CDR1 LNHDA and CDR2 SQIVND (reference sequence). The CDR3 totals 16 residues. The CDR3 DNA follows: TGTGCCAGTAGTATGCGGGCCACCCGTGGGTCCAACGTCCTGACTTTC. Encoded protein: CASSMRATRGSNVLTF. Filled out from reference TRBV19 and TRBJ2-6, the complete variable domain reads DGGITQSPKYLFRKEGQNVTLSCEQNLNHDAMYWYRQDPGQGLRLIYYSQIVNDFQKGDIAEGYSVSREKKESFPLTVTSAQKNPTAFYLCASSMRATRGSNVLTFGAGSRLTVL.

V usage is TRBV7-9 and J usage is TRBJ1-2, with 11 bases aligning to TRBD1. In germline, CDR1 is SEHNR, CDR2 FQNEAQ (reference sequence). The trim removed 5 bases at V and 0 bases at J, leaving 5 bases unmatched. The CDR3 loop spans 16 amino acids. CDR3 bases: TGTGCCAGCAGCCGCGGGACAGGGGGAGCTAACTATGGCTACACCTTC. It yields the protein CASSRGTGGANYGYTF.